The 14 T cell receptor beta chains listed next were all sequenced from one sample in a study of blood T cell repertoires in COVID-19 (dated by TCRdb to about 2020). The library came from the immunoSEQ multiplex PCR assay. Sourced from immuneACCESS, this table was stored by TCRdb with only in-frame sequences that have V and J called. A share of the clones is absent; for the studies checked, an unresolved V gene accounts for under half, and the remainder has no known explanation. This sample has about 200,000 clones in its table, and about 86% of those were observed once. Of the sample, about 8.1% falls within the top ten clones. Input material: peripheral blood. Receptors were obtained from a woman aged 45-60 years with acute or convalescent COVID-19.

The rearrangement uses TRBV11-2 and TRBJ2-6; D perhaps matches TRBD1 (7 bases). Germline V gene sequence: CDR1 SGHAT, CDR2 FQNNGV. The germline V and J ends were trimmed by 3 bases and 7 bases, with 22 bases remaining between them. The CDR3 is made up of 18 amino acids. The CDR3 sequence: CASSLGGRGVKGANVLTF. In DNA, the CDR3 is TGTGCCAGCAGCTTGGGGGGCAGGGGGGTAAAGGGAGCCAACGTCCTGACTTTC.

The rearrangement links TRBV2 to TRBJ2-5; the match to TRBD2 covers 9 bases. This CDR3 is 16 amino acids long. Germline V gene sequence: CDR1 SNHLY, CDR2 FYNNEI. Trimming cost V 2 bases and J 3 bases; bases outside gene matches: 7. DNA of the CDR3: TGTGCCAGCAGTGAAAGGCTAGCGGGATGGAAAGAGACCCAGTACTTC. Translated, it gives CASSERLAGWKETQYF.

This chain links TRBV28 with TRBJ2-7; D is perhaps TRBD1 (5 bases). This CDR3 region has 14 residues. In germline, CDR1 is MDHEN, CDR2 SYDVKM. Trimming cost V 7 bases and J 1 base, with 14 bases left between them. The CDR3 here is CASIWQGTSYEQYF. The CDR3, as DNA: TGTGCCAGCATTTGGCAGGGTACTTCCTACGAGCAGTACTTC.

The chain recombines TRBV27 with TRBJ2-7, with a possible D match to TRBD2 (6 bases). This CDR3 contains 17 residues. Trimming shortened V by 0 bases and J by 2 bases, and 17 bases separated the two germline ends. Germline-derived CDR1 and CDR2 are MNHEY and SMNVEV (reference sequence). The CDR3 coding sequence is TGTGCCAGCAGTTTATCCTCACCTCGGCGGGGACCCTACGAGCAGTACTTC. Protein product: CASSLSSPRRGPYEQYF.

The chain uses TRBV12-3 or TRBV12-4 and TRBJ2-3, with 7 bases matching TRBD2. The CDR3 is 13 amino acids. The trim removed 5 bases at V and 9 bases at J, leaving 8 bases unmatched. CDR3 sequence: CASSPPGLPTQYF. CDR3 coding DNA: TGTGCCAGCAGTCCACCGGGACTACCAACGCAGTATTTT.

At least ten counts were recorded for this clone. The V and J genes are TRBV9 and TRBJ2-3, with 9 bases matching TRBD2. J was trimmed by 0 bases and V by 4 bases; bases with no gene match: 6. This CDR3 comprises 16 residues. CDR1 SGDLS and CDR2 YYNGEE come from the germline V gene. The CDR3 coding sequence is TGTGCCAGCAGCCCCGGACTAGCGTCTAGCACAGATACGCAGTATTTT. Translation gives CASSPGLASSTDTQYF.

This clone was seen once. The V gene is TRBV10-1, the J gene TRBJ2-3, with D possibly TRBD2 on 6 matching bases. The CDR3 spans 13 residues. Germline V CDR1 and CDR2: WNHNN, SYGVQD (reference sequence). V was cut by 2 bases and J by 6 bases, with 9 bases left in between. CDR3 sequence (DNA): TGCGCCAGCAGTGAGGTGGGGAGGGATACGCAGTATTTT. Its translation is CASSEVGRDTQYF.

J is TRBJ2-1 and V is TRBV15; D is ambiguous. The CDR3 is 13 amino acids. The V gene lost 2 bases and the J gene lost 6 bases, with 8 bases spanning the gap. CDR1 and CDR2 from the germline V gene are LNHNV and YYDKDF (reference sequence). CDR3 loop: CATSRPNLNEQFF. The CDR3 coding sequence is TGTGCCACCAGCAGACCTAACCTCAATGAGCAGTTCTTC.

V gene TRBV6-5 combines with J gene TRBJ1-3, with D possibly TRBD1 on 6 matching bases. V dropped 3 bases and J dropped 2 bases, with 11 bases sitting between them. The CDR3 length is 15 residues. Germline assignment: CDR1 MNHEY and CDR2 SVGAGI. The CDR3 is CASSYRTEAGNTIYF. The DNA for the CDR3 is TGTGCCAGCAGTTATAGGACAGAAGCTGGAAACACCATATATTTT.

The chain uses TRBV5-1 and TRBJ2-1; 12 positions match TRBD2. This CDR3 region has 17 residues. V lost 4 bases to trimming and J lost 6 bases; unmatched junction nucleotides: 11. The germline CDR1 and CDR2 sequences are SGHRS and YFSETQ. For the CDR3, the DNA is TGCGCCAGCAGCCCCGCACCCACTAGCGGGAGGCGCAATGAGCAGTTCTTC. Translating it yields CASSPAPTSGRRNEQFF. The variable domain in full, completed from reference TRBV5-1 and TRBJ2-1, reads KAGVTQTPRYLIKTRGQQVTLSCSPISGHRSVSWYQQTPGQGLQFLFEYFSETQRNKGNFPGRFSGRQFSNSRSEMNVSTLELGDSALYLCASSPAPTSGRRNEQFFGPGTRLTVL.

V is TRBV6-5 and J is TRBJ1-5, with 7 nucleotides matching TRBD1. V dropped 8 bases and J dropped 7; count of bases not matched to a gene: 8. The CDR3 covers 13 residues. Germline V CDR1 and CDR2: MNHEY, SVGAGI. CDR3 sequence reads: CASGETGAQPQHF. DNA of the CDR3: TGTGCCAGCGGCGAAACAGGGGCACAGCCCCAGCATTTT.

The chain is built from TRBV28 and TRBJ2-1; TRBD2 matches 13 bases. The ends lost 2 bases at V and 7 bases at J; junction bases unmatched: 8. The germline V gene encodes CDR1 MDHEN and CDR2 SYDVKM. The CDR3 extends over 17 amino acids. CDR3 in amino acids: CASSLLWTSGRRNEQFF. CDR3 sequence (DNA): TGTGCCAGCAGTTTACTCTGGACTAGCGGGAGAAGAAATGAGCAGTTCTTC. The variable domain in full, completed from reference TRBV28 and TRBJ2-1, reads DVKVTQSSRYLVKRTGEKVFLECVQDMDHENMFWYRQDPGLGLRLIYFSYDVKMKEKGDIPEGYSVSREKKERFSLILESASTNQTSMYLCASSLLWTSGRRNEQFFGPGTRLTVL.

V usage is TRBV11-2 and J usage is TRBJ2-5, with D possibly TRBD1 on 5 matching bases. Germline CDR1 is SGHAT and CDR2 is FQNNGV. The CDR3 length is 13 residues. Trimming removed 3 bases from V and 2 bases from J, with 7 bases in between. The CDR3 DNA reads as TGTGCCAGCAGCTTGACAGCGCAAGAGACCCAGTACTTC. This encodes CASSLTAQETQYF. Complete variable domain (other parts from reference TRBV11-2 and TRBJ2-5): EAGVAQSPRYKIIEKRQSVAFWCNPISGHATLYWYQQILGQGPKLLIQFQNNGVVDDSQLPKDRFSAERLKGVDSTLKIQPAKLEDSAVYLCASSLTAQETQYFGPGTRLLVL.

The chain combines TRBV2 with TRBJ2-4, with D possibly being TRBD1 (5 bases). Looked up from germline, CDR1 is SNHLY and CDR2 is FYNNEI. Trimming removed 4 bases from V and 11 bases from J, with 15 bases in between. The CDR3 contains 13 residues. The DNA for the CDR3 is TGTGCCAGCAGTGGAACAGGATCGGCGGTTCAGTACTTC. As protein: CASSGTGSAVQYF.